The 16 T cell receptor beta chains given below trace back to one sample, sequenced in a study of cytomegalovirus exposure and HLA in healthy donors. Primers for the PCR totalled 60 Vbeta and 13 Jbeta. Measured with immunoSEQ multiplex PCR; TCRdb has only the in-frame clones, and not every one. The sample's table shows roughly 120,000 clones. Sequences were obtained from PBMCs. These TCRs come from a man between 18 and 35 years old in good health and CMV-seronegative.

This chain uses TRBV5-1 with TRBJ1-1; TRBD1 matches at 9 bases. V shed 4 bases and J 1 base; nucleotides not matched to a gene: 5. Looked up from germline, CDR1 is SGHRS and CDR2 is YFSETQ. This CDR3 contains 15 residues. The CDR3 nucleotides are TGCGCCAGCAGCGGGGGACAGGGTGCGAACACTGAAGCTTTCTTT. It translates to CASSGGQGANTEAFF.

This chain connects TRBV6-1 to TRBJ2-5; 13 bases align to TRBD2. Germline V gives CDR1 MNHNS, CDR2 SASEGT. The trim removed 4 bases at V and 5 bases at J, leaving 4 bases unmatched. The CDR3 is 15 amino acids. CDR3 protein: CASSGGLAGDETQYF. The CDR3 DNA follows: TGTGCCAGCAGTGGAGGACTAGCGGGAGATGAGACCCAGTACTTC.

The chain is built from TRBV6-4 and TRBJ2-2, with 9 bases matching TRBD2. V lost 7 bases, J lost 6 bases, and 9 bases stayed unmatched. Germline V gene sequence: CDR1 MRHNA, CDR2 SNTAGT. The CDR3 length is 15 residues. The CDR3 bases are TGTGCCAGCAAGAGGGTAGCGGGAGTCCCCGGGGAGCTGTTTTTT. It specifies CASKRVAGVPGELFF.

The V and J genes are TRBV6-4 and TRBJ2-7; the D gene is possibly TRBD1 (6 bases). The germline V gene has CDR1 MRHNA and CDR2 SNTAGT. The germline V and J ends were trimmed by 7 bases and 0 bases, with 19 bases remaining between them. The CDR3 spans 16 residues. This chain's CDR3 is CASICWGYRDSYEQYF. The CDR3 nucleotides read TGTGCCAGCATCTGCTGGGGATACAGGGACTCCTACGAGCAGTACTTC.

This chain uses TRBV27 with TRBJ1-1, with 7 bases lining up with TRBD1. The junction had 20 bases not matched to a gene; V was cut back by 5 bases and J by 5 bases. Per the germline V gene, CDR1 is MNHEY and CDR2 is SMNVEV (reference sequence). The CDR3 sequence is 18 residues long. The CDR3 DNA reads as TGTGCCAGCAGTGCATACCCCTACAGGGGTTTAGGGTGGACTGAAGCTTTCTTT. Protein sequence: CASSAYPYRGLGWTEAFF.

CDR3 residues: CASSELGDEQFF. Written as DNA, the CDR3 is TGCGCCAGCAGTGAGTTAGGGGATGAGCAGTTCTTC. The gene calls are TRBV10-1 and TRBJ2-1; D possibly corresponds to TRBD1 (5 bases). The V and J ends lost 1 base and 8 bases respectively, with 6 bases between them. Germline loops: CDR1 WNHNN, CDR2 SYGVQD (reference sequence). The CDR3 length is 12 residues.

This chain joins TRBV28 and TRBJ2-7, with 10 bases identical to TRBD1. CDR3 length equals 16 residues. The trim removed 5 bases at V and 5 bases at J, leaving 12 bases unmatched. CDR1 MDHEN and CDR2 SYDVKM come from the germline V gene. CDR3 loop: CASSQHTGQGNNEQYF. Written as DNA, the CDR3 is TGTGCCAGCAGTCAACACACGGGACAGGGGAACAACGAGCAGTACTTC.

The chain joins TRBV9 to TRBJ1-5, with D unclear. CDR3 size: 15 residues. Germline V gene sequence: CDR1 SGDLS, CDR2 YYNGEE. Trimming took off 0 bases at V and 1 base at J, with 8 bases between the two ends. The DNA of the CDR3 is TGTGCCAGCAGCGTAGAGGGAGGAAGCAATCAGCCCCAGCATTTT. This codes for CASSVEGGSNQPQHF.

V is TRBV7-9 and J is TRBJ1-3; 8 positions agree with TRBD1. Germline CDR1 reads SEHNR; CDR2 reads FQNEAQ (reference sequence). The CDR3 has 17 residues. V was clipped by 3 bases and J by 0 bases; unmatched bases: 7. The CDR3 sequence: CASSFHRDRYSGNTIYF. CDR3 sequence (DNA): TGTGCCAGCAGCTTCCACCGGGACAGGTACTCTGGAAACACCATATATTTT.

The chain recombines TRBV5-5 with TRBJ1-1; tentatively, D is TRBD1 (6 bases). The CDR3 loop spans 17 amino acids. Trimming left V 0 bases short and J 5 bases short, with 20 bases between. CDR1 is SGHKS and CDR2 is YYEKEE in the germline V gene (reference sequence). The CDR3 DNA sequence: TGTGCCAGCAGCTTGGGGCCCCGGGACACACATAGGACTGAAGCTTTCTTT. Protein product: CASSLGPRDTHRTEAFF. The full variable domain, in which reference TRBV5-5 and TRBJ1-1 provide the parts outside the CDR3, is DAGVTQSPTHLIKTRGQQVTLRCSPISGHKSVSWYQQVLGQGPQFIFQYYEKEERGRGNFPDRFSARQFPNYSSELNVNALLLGDSALYLCASSLGPRDTHRTEAFFGQGTRLTVV.

This CDR3 is CASSLNPLRWGLTDTQYF. The CDR3 DNA reads as TGTGCCAGCAGCTTGAACCCCCTCCGATGGGGACTCACAGATACGCAGTATTTT. The chain is built from TRBV5-5 and TRBJ2-3; weak D call: TRBD2 (6 bases). The CDR3 has 18 amino acids. Germline CDR1 reads SGHKS; CDR2 reads YYEKEE (reference sequence). The germline V and J ends were trimmed by 1 base and 2 bases, with 20 bases remaining between them.

V gene TRBV5-6 combines with J gene TRBJ1-1, with D unresolved. Trimming took 4 bases from V and 4 from J, leaving 11 bases between them. The length of the CDR3 is 13 residues. Looked up from germline, CDR1 is SGHDT and CDR2 is YYEEEE. CDR3 coding DNA: TGTGCCAGCAGCCCCCCCATGAGCACTGAAGCTTTCTTT. Protein product: CASSPPMSTEAFF.

The CDR3 bases are TGTGCCAGGAAAAGAGCGGGAGGAGGAGCAGAGACCCAGTACTTC. Amino acids: CARKRAGGGAETQYF. This rearrangement joins TRBV2 to TRBJ2-5; the match to TRBD2 covers 9 bases. The V gene end was trimmed by 9 bases and the J gene end by 4 bases; junction bases not matched to a gene: 12. This CDR3 region has 15 residues. Germline V gene sequence: CDR1 SNHLY, CDR2 FYNNEI.

The chain recombines TRBV6-1 with TRBJ1-5, with a weak D call TRBD1 (6 bases). The V end was cut by 3 bases, the J end by 4 bases, with 13 bases between. The V gene's germline CDR1 is MNHNS and CDR2 SASEGT. The CDR3 runs to 15 residues. In DNA form, the CDR3 reads TGTGCCAGCAGTGACCTCGGACAGCTTAATCAGCCCCAGCATTTT. This gives the protein CASSDLGQLNQPQHF.

Turning to this clone: Mismatch with germline at one junction end may stem from a read error. The genes are TRBV28 and TRBJ2-5; D is perhaps TRBD1 (6 bases). There are 16 residues in the CDR3. Germline V gene data show CDR1 as MDHEN and CDR2 as SYDVKM. The CDR3 bases are TGTGCCAGCAGTGTTACAGGGATTCGGTTCCAAGATACCCAGTACTTC. This codes for CASSVTGIRFQDTQYF.

J is TRBJ2-7 and V is TRBV9, with D possibly matching TRBD2 (6 bases). Germline V gene sequence: CDR1 SGDLS, CDR2 YYNGEE. The CDR3 contains 15 residues. Trimming shortened V by 1 base and J by 2 bases, and 13 bases separated the two germline ends. For the CDR3, the DNA is TGTGCCAGCAGCGTATCTAGCGCTCGAACCTACGAGCAGTACTTC. Its protein product is CASSVSSARTYEQYF.